What follows describes a single T cell receptor (beta chain). Its target is not known. CDR1 is SQVTM and CDR2 is ANQGSEA in the germline V gene. With 3 bases removed from V and 1 base from J, the gap between germline ends came to 9 bases. The CDR3 has 13 amino acids. The repertoire was sequenced with immunoSEQ multiplex PCR; TCRdb's copy has only in-frame clones and lacks some. The data hold about 150,000 clones, with approximately 90% observed a single time. The data originate from a study of T cell responses to AZD1222 COVID-19 vaccine. Whole-study results and caveats: Vaccine-associated CD4 TCRs ranged over spike, dominating at 160-218 and 743-854. None of the repertoires were sampled until the peak T cell response had passed.

The receptor's source is an adult who received the AZD1222 COVID-19 vaccine. The sequencing used peripheral blood, collected 28 days after the second AZD1222 dose. The chain uses TRBV29-1 and TRBJ1-1; D remains unclear. DNA of the CDR3: TGCAGCGTTGATGGGCCCAGGAACACTGAAGCTTTCTTT. Residues: CSVDGPRNTEAFF.